The 27 T cell receptor beta chains below all came from one sample that was sequenced in a study of OX40 agonist ivuxolimab in advanced cancers. The protocol was immunoSEQ multiplex PCR, while the TCRdb copy is restricted to in-frame clones and leaves out a portion. The data show roughly 26,000 clones, 70% to 90% seen once. The sequenced sample was CD4+ or CD8+ T cells sorted from blood, obtained in a trial of the OX40 agonist ivuxolimab. The receptors stem from an adult with an advanced solid tumor such as melanoma, head and neck, liver or kidney cancer.

J is TRBJ2-1 and V is TRBV5-6; 9 bases align to TRBD1. V gave up 0 bases and J gave up 1 base; unmatched junction bases: 2. Per the germline V gene, CDR1 is SGHDT and CDR2 is YYEEEE. The CDR3 has 16 residues. The CDR3 coding sequence is TGTGCCAGCAGCTTGGGACAGGGGGTTTCCTACAATGAGCAGTTCTTC. This codes for CASSLGQGVSYNEQFF.

The chain uses TRBV2 and TRBJ2-4; possibly TRBD1 or TRBD2 for D (5 bases each). CDR1 SNHLY and CDR2 FYNNEI come from the germline V gene. Trimming pared 8 bases from V and 3 bases from J, leaving 23 bases between. The CDR3 is 17 residues long. The CDR3 coding sequence is TGTGCCAGCTCTCGAGGGACCGAGACTAACCTCAAAAACATTCAGTACTTC. Translated: CASSRGTETNLKNIQYF. The variable domain in full, completed from reference TRBV2 and TRBJ2-4, reads EPEVTQTPSHQVTQMGQEVILRCVPISNHLYFYWYRQILGQKVEFLVSFYNNEISEKSEIFDDQFSVERPDGSNFTLKIRSTKLEDSAMYFCASSRGTETNLKNIQYFGAGTRLSVL.

The V call is TRBV20-1, the J call TRBJ2-2; D gene unclear. Trimming left V 5 bases short and J 7 bases short, with 8 bases between. Germline V lookup: CDR1 DFQATT, CDR2 SNEGSKA (reference sequence). The CDR3 covers 11 residues. In nucleotides, the CDR3 is TGCAGTGCTGACGGTATCGGGGAGCTGTTTTTT. Translating gives CSADGIGELFF.

V and J are TRBV28 and TRBJ1-5, with TRBD1 as a possible D gene (6 bases). This CDR3 is built from 16 residues. V was clipped by 6 bases and J by 5 bases, with 20 bases between them. Germline V gene sequence: CDR1 MDHEN, CDR2 SYDVKM. The CDR3 reads CASRTGQYFRDQPQHF. The CDR3 bases are TGTGCCAGCAGGACCGGACAGTACTTTCGAGATCAGCCCCAGCATTTT.

This sequence joins TRBV4-1 and TRBJ2-5, with TRBD2 matching 9 bases. The CDR3 spans 15 residues. Unmatched junction bases numbered 5, after V lost 1 base and J lost 5 bases. The germline CDR1 and CDR2 sequences are MGHRA and YSYEKL. CDR3 sequence: CASSQGIAGVETQYF. The DNA for the CDR3 is TGCGCCAGCAGCCAAGGAATAGCGGGAGTTGAGACCCAGTACTTC.

The rearrangement joins TRBV19 to TRBJ2-2; tentatively, D is TRBD2 (5 bases). V dropped 7 bases and J dropped 6 bases, with 12 bases sitting between them. The CDR3 is 13 residues long. Germline CDR1 reads LNHDA; CDR2 reads SQIVND (reference sequence). DNA of the CDR3: TGTGCCAGTATCGAGGGTAGGGCCGGGGAGCTGTTTTTT. Its translation is CASIEGRAGELFF. The variable domain in full, with the rest retrieved from reference TRBV19 and TRBJ2-2, is DGGITQSPKYLFRKEGQNVTLSCEQNLNHDAMYWYRQDPGQGLRLIYYSQIVNDFQKGDIAEGYSVSREKKESFPLTVTSAQKNPTAFYLCASIEGRAGELFFGEGSRLTVL.

The V and J genes are TRBV7-6 and TRBJ2-1; 8 bases are shared with TRBD2. J lost 2 bases, V lost 1 base, and 19 bases had no gene match. Germline V lookup: CDR1 SGHVS, CDR2 FNYEAQ. The CDR3 consists of 21 residues. Here the CDR3 DNA reads TGTGCCAGCAGCTTAGTAGTCGGAGGGACGGGAGGGAAGATTCCCTACAATGAGCAGTTCTTC. Encoded protein: CASSLVVGGTGGKIPYNEQFF.

This sequence joins TRBV5-6 and TRBJ1-4, with a weak D call TRBD1 (6 bases). V was cut by 5 bases and J by 2 bases, with 16 bases left in between. The V gene's germline CDR1 is SGHDT and CDR2 YYEEEE. The CDR3 consists of 16 residues. The CDR3 nucleotides are TGTGCCAGCAGTTGGTCGCAGGGGTCGACTAATGAAAAACTGTTTTTT. Its translation: CASSWSQGSTNEKLFF.

The V gene is TRBV6-5, the J gene TRBJ2-2, with TRBD1 identical over 8 bases. Trimming cost V 7 bases and J 5 bases; bases outside gene matches: 9. CDR1 is MNHEY and CDR2 is SVGAGI in the germline V gene. This CDR3 region has 15 residues. The CDR3 protein is CASTTKDRATGELFF. DNA for the CDR3: TGTGCCAGCACCACTAAGGACAGGGCGACCGGGGAGCTGTTTTTT.

V gene TRBV11-2 combines with J gene TRBJ2-5; no reliable D call. The CDR3 is made up of 13 amino acids. The V end was cut by 4 bases, the J end by 5 bases, with 11 bases between. From germline, CDR1 is SGHAT and CDR2 FQNNGV. The CDR3 nucleotides read TGTGCCAGCAGCTCATTATTGAAGGAGACCCAGTACTTC. Protein product: CASSSLLKETQYF.

The chain joins TRBV19 to TRBJ2-4; the D is unclear. CDR1 is LNHDA and CDR2 is SQIVND in the germline V gene (reference sequence). There are 13 residues in the CDR3. Trimming removed 1 base at V and 3 bases at J, with 4 bases between. The CDR3 spells CASSIADKNIQYF. For the CDR3, the DNA is TGTGCCAGTAGTATAGCGGACAAAAACATTCAGTACTTC.

The chain carries TRBV11-2 and TRBJ2-1, with TRBD2 matching over 10 bases. The V gene end was trimmed by 5 bases and the J gene end by 2 bases; junction bases not matched to a gene: 6. This CDR3 contains 16 residues. CDR1 is SGHAT and CDR2 is FQNNGV in the germline V gene. The CDR3 is CASSPTLAGAYNEQFF. The CDR3 region has the DNA TGTGCCAGCAGCCCCACCCTAGCGGGAGCCTACAATGAGCAGTTCTTC. Drawing the rest from reference TRBV11-2 and TRBJ2-1, the complete variable domain is EAGVAQSPRYKIIEKRQSVAFWCNPISGHATLYWYQQILGQGPKLLIQFQNNGVVDDSQLPKDRFSAERLKGVDSTLKIQPAKLEDSAVYLCASSPTLAGAYNEQFFGPGTRLTVL.

The chain uses TRBV29-1 and TRBJ2-3; TRBD1 might be the D (6 bases). V lost 6 bases and J 7 bases, leaving 17 bases between the germline ends. This CDR3 is 13 amino acids long. CDR1 is SQVTM and CDR2 is ANQGSEA in the germline V gene. CDR3 loop: CSVGTSDFNTQYF. The CDR3 coding sequence is TGCAGCGTGGGGACATCAGATTTCAATACGCAGTATTTT.

The V and J genes are TRBV7-2 and TRBJ1-6; the D gene is possibly TRBD1 (5 bases). This CDR3 contains 16 residues. Trimming took off 1 base at V and 0 bases at J, with 7 bases between the two ends. In germline, CDR1 is SGHTA, CDR2 FQGNSA. CDR3 coding DNA: TGTGCCAGCAGCTTAGAACAGGTCTCCTATAATTCACCCCTCCACTTT. Protein sequence: CASSLEQVSYNSPLHF.

The chain uses TRBV5-1 and TRBJ2-5, with 10 bases matching TRBD1. V dropped 8 bases and J dropped 5; count of bases not matched to a gene: 9. CDR1 SGHRS and CDR2 YFSETQ come from the germline V gene. CDR3 length: 14 residues. CDR3 in amino acids: CASSDRGREETQYF. The DNA of the CDR3 is TGCGCCAGTTCCGACAGGGGGCGCGAGGAGACCCAGTACTTC.

V gene TRBV9 combines with J gene TRBJ2-7; 7 bases are a match to TRBD2. The CDR3 covers 15 residues. Germline V gives CDR1 SGDLS, CDR2 YYNGEE. The V and J ends lost 0 bases and 1 base, in that order; junction bases with no gene match: 4. The CDR3 region is CASSVEGTKSYEQYF. The CDR3 bases are TGTGCCAGCAGCGTAGAGGGGACTAAGTCCTACGAGCAGTACTTC.

V gene TRBV11-2 combines with J gene TRBJ2-5; 9 bases match TRBD2. This CDR3 has 15 residues. CDR1 and CDR2 from the germline V gene are SGHAT and FQNNGV. Trimming removed 6 bases from V and 4 bases from J; junction bases left unmatched: 9. Here the CDR3 DNA reads TGTGCCAGCAGGGCCCCTAGCGGGAAGGTAGAGACCCAGTACTTC. This encodes CASRAPSGKVETQYF.

V usage is TRBV4-1 and J usage is TRBJ2-1; 8 bases are a match to TRBD2. Losses at the gene ends were 2 bases for V and 9 bases for J; bases not matched to a gene: 15. CDR3 length: 17 amino acids. CDR1 and CDR2 (germline): MGHRA, YSYEKL. The DNA of the CDR3 is TGCGCCAGCAGCCAAACGATCGCCCCGGGGGGGGGCAGTGAGCAGTTCTTC. It is translated as CASSQTIAPGGGSEQFF.

V is TRBV5-8 and J is TRBJ1-1; D is undetermined. Germline lookup yields CDR1 SGHTS and CDR2 YDEGEE. Trimming removed 2 bases from V and 1 base from J, with 6 bases in between. The CDR3 is 13 residues long. CDR3 sequence: CASSLGRNTEAFF. In DNA form, the CDR3 reads TGTGCCAGCAGCTTAGGAAGGAACACTGAAGCTTTCTTT.

The rearrangement joins TRBV4-2 to TRBJ1-2; D possibly corresponds to TRBD1 (5 bases). The germline gives CDR1 LGHNA, CDR2 YNFKEQ. The V and J ends lost 2 bases and 5 bases respectively, with 15 bases between them. This CDR3 comprises 15 residues. The CDR3 loop reads CASSQRMGLEYGYTF. In DNA, the CDR3 is TGTGCCAGCAGCCAACGCATGGGACTTGAGTATGGCTACACCTTC.

V gene TRBV5-1 combines with J gene TRBJ2-5; 7 nucleotides agree with TRBD1. The CDR3 consists of 14 residues. After removal of 4 bases from V and 2 bases from J, the junction contained 5 bases not matched to a gene. From germline, CDR1 is SGHRS and CDR2 YFSETQ. The CDR3 loop reads CASSKRTGQETQYF. CDR3 coding DNA: TGCGCCAGCAGCAAGCGGACAGGACAAGAGACCCAGTACTTC.

V and J are TRBV5-6 and TRBJ2-7; D might be TRBD1 (5 bases). Trimming took off 4 bases at V and 7 bases at J, with 12 bases between the two ends. This CDR3 has 12 residues. Looked up from germline, CDR1 is SGHDT and CDR2 is YYEEEE. The chain's CDR3 is CASSRVGEEQYF. The CDR3 bases are TGTGCCAGCAGCCGCGTAGGGGAAGAGCAGTACTTC.

The V gene is TRBV14, the J gene TRBJ2-2; D gene unclear. This CDR3 spans 13 amino acids. Trimming took 1 base from V and 8 from J, leaving 8 bases between them. Germline values: CDR1 SGHDN, CDR2 FVKESK. The CDR3 DNA follows: TGTGCCAGCAGCCAAGGACTGACAGGGGAGCTGTTTTTT. Encoded protein: CASSQGLTGELFF.

This clone has only one observation. This sequence joins TRBV30 and TRBJ2-1; D assignment may be TRBD1 or TRBD2 (5 bases each). The CDR3 totals 13 residues. V lost 8 bases and J lost 1, with 12 bases in between. CDR1 is GTSNPN, CDR2 SVGIG, per germline (reference sequence). CDR3 sequence: CAGLRESYNEQFF. The CDR3 DNA sequence: TGTGCCGGACTCAGGGAGTCCTACAATGAGCAGTTCTTC. Combining the CDR3 with reference TRBV30 and TRBJ2-1 gives the whole variable domain SQTIHQWPATLVQPVGSPLSLECTVEGTSNPNLYWYRQAAGRGLQLLFYSVGIGQISSEVPQNLSASRPQDRQFILSSKKLLLSDSGFYLCAGLRESYNEQFFGPGTRLTVL.

The V gene is TRBV27, the J gene TRBJ1-6, with a tentative D call TRBD1 (5 bases). CDR3 length: 16 amino acids. Per the germline V gene, CDR1 is MNHEY and CDR2 is SMNVEV (reference sequence). Trimming took off 1 base at V and 8 bases at J, with 15 bases between the two ends. The CDR3 region is CASSLLSGPQYSPLHF. For the CDR3, the DNA is TGTGCCAGCAGTTTATTATCGGGACCGCAATATTCACCCCTCCACTTT.

This rearrangement joins TRBV9 to TRBJ1-4, with TRBD1 matching 11 bases. Germline values: CDR1 SGDLS, CDR2 YYNGEE. The CDR3 is 14 amino acids. J gave up 7 bases and V 6 bases, and 5 bases lay outside the gene matches. CDR3 DNA: TGTGCCAGCAATGGGGGACAGGGGGGTGAAAAACTGTTTTTT. It codes for CASNGGQGGEKLFF. The whole variable domain, filled in from reference TRBV9 and TRBJ1-4, reads DSGVTQTPKHLITATGQRVTLRCSPRSGDLSVYWYQQSLDQGLQFLIQYYNGEERAKGNILERFSAQQFPDLHSELNLSSLELGDSALYFCASNGGQGGEKLFFGSGTQLSVL.

V and J are TRBV19 and TRBJ1-5, with 7 bases aligning to TRBD1. Germline trimming cut 11 bases from V and 6 bases from J; bases unmatched to any gene: 10. This CDR3 region has 13 residues. Germline values: CDR1 LNHDA, CDR2 SQIVND (reference sequence). The CDR3 spells CAANTGVGQPQHF. The CDR3 nucleotides read TGTGCCGCTAATACAGGGGTGGGTCAGCCCCAGCATTTT.